This T cell receptor beta chain derives from a study of shared clonotypes between healthy human individuals. Study-level results: What limited the represented genetic and exposure-history diversity was the small number of donors.

Note on this clone: Antigen specificity is unknown.

The study ran the assay at deep level. Each cell subset's genomic DNA was divided evenly among several immunoSEQ plates. Method: immunoSEQ multiplex PCR; TCRdb's copy keeps in-frame clones and lacks some. Among millions of clones listed, around 96% were seen once. Germline V gene lookup returns CDR1 SGHVS and CDR2 FNYEAQ. The CDR3 loop spans 15 amino acids. The J segment lost 6 bases and the V segment lost 4 bases, leaving 6 bases of the junction unmatched. Naivety among CD8 cells was defined by CD45RO negativity and positive CCR7 selection, thereby excluding terminally differentiated effector memory CD45RA+ cells. None of the donors, who were healthy HIV-negative adults, had recently had acute infections or vaccinations.

This rearrangement joins TRBV7-6 to TRBJ2-7; 13 nucleotides match TRBD2. The clonotype comes from a man aged 18 to 30 in good health. The sequencing input was naive CD8+ T cells sorted from blood. CDR3 DNA: TGTGCCAGCAGCTGGACTAGCGGGAGTTATTCCGAGCAGTACTTC. Translating gives CASSWTSGSYSEQYF.